Below, 2 T cell receptor beta chains from the same sample are listed, as sequenced in a study of breast tumors, draining lymph nodes, adjacent tissues. TCRdb re-derived calls from the multiplex PCR reads in MiXCR, one entry per CDR3 protein. The sample holds about 21,000 distinct CDR3 sequences; about 50% are singletons and the top ten take around 7.8%. Sequencing input: breast tumor tissue. The origin of the receptors is a female donor with breast cancer. Some clones in this sample may be carry-over from other donors' samples.

V and J are TRBV19 and TRBJ2-1, with 8 bases matching TRBD2. The CDR3 runs to 14 residues. CDR1 and CDR2 (germline): LNHDA, SQIVND (reference sequence). V gave up 1 base and J gave up 6 bases; unmatched junction bases: 2. CDR3 nucleotides: TGTGCCAGTAGTATAGTAGCGGGACCCAATGAGCAGTTCTTC. Amino acids: CASSIVAGPNEQFF.

This clonotype was counted ten times or more. Being one base from a much bigger clone, this may be a read error. The conserved closing phenylalanine or tryptophan is absent in this CDR3, likely reflecting a read error. The J gene is TRBJ2-5, the V gene TRBV30; D uncertain. The germline gives CDR1 GTSNPN, CDR2 SVGIG (reference sequence). This CDR3 contains 13 residues. Between the trimmed V and J ends, which lost 2 bases and 3 bases, there was a span of 10 bases. As DNA, the CDR3 is TGTGCCTGGAGTTGGGGATTCGAAGAGACCCAGTACTAC. Residues: CAWSWGFEETQYY.